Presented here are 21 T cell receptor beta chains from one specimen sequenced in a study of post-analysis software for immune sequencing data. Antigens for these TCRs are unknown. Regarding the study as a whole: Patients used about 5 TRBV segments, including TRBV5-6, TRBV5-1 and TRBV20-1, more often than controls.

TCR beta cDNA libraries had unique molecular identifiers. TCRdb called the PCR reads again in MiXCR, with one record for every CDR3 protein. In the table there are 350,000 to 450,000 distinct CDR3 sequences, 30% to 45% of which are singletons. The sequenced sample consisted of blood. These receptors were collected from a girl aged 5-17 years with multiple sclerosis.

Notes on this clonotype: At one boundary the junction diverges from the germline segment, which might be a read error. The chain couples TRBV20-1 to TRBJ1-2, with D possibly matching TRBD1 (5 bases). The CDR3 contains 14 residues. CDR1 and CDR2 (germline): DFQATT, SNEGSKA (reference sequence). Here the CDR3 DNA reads TGCAGTGCTAGAGACCCAGGGCCTAACCATGGCTACACCTTC. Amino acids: CSARDPGPNHGYTF.

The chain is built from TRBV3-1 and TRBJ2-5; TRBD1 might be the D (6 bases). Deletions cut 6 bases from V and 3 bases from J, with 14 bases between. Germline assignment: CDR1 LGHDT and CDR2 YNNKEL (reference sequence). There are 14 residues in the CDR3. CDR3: CASRPRAGEETQYF. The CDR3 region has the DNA TGTGCCAGCAGGCCCCGGGCAGGGGAAGAGACCCAGTACTTC.

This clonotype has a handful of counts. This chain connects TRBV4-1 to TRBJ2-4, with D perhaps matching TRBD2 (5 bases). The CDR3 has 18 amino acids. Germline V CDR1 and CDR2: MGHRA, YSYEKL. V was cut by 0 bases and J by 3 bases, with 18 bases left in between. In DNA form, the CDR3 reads TGCGCCAGCAGCCAAGAGTTGATAGCGTCCCTCGGCAAAAACATTCAGTACTTC. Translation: CASSQELIASLGKNIQYF.

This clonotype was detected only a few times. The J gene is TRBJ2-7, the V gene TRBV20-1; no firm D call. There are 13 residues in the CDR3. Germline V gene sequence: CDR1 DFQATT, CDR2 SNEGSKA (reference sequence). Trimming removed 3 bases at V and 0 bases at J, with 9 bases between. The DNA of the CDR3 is TGCAGTGCTAGGGGAAGAAACTCCTACGAGCAGTACTTC. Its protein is CSARGRNSYEQYF.

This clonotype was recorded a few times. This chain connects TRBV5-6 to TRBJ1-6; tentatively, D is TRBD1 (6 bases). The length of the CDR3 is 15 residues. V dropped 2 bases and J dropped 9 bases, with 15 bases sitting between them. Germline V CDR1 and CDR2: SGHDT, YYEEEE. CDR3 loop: CASSLLQGIGSPLHF. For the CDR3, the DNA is TGTGCCAGCAGCTTACTACAGGGCATCGGTTCACCCCTCCACTTT. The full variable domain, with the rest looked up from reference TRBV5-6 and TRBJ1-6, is DAGVTQSPTHLIKTRGQQVTLRCSPKSGHDTVSWYQQALGQGPQFIFQYYEEEERQRGNFPDRFSGHQFPNYSSELNVNALLLGDSALYLCASSLLQGIGSPLHFGNGTRLTVT.

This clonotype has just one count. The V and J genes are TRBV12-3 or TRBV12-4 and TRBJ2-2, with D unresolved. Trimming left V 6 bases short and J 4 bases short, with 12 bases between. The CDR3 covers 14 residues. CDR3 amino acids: CASSLGWGTGELFF. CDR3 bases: TGTGCCAGCAGCCTGGGATGGGGCACCGGGGAGCTGTTTTTT.

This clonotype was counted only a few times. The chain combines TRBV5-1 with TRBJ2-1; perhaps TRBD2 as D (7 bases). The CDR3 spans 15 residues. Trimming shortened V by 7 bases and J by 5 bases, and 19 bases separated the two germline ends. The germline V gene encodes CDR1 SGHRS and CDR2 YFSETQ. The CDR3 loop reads CASVSFAGADNEQFF. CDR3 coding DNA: TGCGCCAGCGTTTCCTTCGCGGGGGCCGACAATGAGCAGTTCTTC.

The CDR3 sequence is CSVDSRGRRTGLYGYTF. DNA of the CDR3: TGCAGCGTTGATAGTCGCGGTAGGCGGACAGGGCTCTATGGCTACACCTTC. The genes are TRBV29-1 and TRBJ1-2; 8 bases agree with TRBD1. V dropped 3 bases and J dropped 4; count of bases not matched to a gene: 16. CDR3 length: 17 residues. CDR1 and CDR2 from the germline V gene are SQVTM and ANQGSEA.

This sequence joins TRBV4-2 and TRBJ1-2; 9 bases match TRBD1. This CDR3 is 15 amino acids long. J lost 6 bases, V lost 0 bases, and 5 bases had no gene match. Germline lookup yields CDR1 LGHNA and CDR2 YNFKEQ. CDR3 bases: TGTGCCAGCAGCCAAGATTTTACAGGGGGCAATGGCTACACCTTC. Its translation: CASSQDFTGGNGYTF.

CDR3 in DNA: TGTGCCAGCGGTAAAATCAACAATGAGCAGTTCTTC. It codes for CASGKINNEQFF. J is TRBJ2-1 and V is TRBV7-9; D is unclear. CDR1 SEHNR and CDR2 FQNEAQ come from the germline V gene (reference sequence). Trimming took 8 bases from V and 5 from J, leaving 10 bases between them. The CDR3 runs 12 residues.

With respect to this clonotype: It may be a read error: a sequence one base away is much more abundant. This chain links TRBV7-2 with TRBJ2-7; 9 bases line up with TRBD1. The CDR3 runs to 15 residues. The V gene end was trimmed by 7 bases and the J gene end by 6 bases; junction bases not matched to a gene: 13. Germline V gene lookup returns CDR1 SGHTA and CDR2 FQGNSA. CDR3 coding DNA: TGTGCCAGCAACTTCACGCCGGGACAGGGAGTCGAGCAGTACTTC. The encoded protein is CASNFTPGQGVEQYF.

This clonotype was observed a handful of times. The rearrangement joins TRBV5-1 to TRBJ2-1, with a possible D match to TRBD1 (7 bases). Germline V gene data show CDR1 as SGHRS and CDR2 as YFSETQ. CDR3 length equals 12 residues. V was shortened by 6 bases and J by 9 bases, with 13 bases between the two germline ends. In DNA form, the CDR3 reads TGCGCCAGCACGCCAGGGGGGACTGAGCAGTTCTTC. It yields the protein CASTPGGTEQFF.

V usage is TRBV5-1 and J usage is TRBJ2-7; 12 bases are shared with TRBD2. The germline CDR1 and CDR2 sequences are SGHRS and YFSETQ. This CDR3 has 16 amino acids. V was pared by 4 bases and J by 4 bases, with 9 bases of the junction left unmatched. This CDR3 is CASSPGLAGRGYEQYF. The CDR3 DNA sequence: TGCGCCAGCAGCCCCGGACTAGCGGGGCGAGGGTACGAGCAGTACTTC.

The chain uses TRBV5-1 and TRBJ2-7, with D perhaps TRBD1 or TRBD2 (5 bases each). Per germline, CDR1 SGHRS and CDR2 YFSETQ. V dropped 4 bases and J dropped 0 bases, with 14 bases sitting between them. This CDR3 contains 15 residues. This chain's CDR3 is CASSRIRDGSYEQYF. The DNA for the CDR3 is TGCGCCAGCAGCAGGATCCGGGACGGCTCCTACGAGCAGTACTTC.

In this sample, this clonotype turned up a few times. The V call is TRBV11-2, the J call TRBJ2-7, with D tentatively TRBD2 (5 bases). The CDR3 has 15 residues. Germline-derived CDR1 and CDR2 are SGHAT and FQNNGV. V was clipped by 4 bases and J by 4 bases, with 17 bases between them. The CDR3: CASSSFGNREYEQYF. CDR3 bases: TGTGCCAGCAGCTCCTTCGGGAATCGGGAATACGAGCAGTACTTC.

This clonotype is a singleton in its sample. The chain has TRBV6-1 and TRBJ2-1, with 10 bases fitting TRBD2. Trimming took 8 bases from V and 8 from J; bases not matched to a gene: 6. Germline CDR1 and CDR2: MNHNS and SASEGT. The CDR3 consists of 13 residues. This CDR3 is CASRLAGPHEQFF. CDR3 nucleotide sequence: TGTGCCAGCCGACTAGCGGGCCCCCATGAGCAGTTCTTC.

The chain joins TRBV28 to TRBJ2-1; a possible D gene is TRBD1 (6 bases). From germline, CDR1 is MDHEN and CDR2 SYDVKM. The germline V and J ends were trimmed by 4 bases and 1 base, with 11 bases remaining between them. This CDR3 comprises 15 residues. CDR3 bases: TGTGCCAGCAGTTCCGGACAGACGTCCTACAATGAGCAGTTCTTC. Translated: CASSSGQTSYNEQFF.

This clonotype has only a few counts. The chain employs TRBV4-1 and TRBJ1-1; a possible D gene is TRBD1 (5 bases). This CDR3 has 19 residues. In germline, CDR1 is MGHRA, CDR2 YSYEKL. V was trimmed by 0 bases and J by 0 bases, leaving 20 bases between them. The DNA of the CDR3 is TGCGCCAGCAGCCAAGATCCAGAGACGGGGGATGTAATGAACACTGAAGCTTTCTTT. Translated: CASSQDPETGDVMNTEAFF.

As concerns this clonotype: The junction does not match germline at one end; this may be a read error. CDR3 bases: TGTGCCAGCCCACCTTTTGAGTCCGGGACACCCGAGCAGTACTTC. It specifies CASPPFESGTPEQYF. This chain links TRBV18 with TRBJ2-7; the D gene is possibly TRBD1 (6 bases). The CDR3 spans 15 residues. Germline CDR1 reads KGHSH; CDR2 reads LQKENI.

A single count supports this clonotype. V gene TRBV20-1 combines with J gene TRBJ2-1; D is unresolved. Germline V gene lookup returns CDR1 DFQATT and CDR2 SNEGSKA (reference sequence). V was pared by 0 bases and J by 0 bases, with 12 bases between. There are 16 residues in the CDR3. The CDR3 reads CSARDFVGASYNEQFF. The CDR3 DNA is TGCAGTGCTAGAGATTTTGTCGGAGCCTCCTACAATGAGCAGTTCTTC.

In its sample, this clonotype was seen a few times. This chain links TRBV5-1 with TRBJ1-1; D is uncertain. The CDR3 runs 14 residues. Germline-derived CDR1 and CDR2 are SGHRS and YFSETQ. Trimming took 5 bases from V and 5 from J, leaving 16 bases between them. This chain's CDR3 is CASSGRTIGTEAFF. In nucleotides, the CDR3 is TGCGCCAGCAGTGGACGGACTATTGGGACTGAAGCTTTCTTT.